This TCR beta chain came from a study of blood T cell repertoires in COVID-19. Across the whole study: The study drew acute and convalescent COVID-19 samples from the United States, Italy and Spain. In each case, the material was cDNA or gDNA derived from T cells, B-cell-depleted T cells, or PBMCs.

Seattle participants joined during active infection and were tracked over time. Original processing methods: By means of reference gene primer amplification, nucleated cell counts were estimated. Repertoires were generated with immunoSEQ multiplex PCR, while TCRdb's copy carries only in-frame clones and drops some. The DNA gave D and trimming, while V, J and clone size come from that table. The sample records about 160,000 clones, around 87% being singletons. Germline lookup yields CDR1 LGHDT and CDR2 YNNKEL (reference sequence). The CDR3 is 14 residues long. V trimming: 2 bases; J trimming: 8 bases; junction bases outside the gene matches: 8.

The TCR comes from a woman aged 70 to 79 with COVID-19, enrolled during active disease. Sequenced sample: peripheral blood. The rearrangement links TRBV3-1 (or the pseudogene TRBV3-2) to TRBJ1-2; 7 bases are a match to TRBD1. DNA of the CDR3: TGTGCCAGCAGCCAACGTGGAGGGGGACAGGGCTACACCTTC. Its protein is CASSQRGGGQGYTF.